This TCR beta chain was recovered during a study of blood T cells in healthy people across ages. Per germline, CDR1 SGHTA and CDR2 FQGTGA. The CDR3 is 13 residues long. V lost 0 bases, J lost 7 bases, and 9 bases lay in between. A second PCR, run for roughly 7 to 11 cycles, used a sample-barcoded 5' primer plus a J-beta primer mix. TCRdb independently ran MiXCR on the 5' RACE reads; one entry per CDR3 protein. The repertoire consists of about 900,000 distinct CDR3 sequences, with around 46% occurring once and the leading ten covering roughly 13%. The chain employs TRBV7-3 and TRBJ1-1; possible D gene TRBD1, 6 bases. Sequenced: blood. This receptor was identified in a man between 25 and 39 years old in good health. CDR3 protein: CASSLTGAGEAFF. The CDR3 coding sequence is TGTGCCAGCAGCTTAACGGGGGCGGGTGAAGCTTTCTTT.